This TCR beta chain is drawn from a study of blood T cell repertoires in COVID-19. Study in general: Samples of COVID-19 (acute and convalescent) were obtained from the United States, Italy and Spain.

The V gene's germline CDR1 is SGHTA and CDR2 FQGNSA. The CDR3 runs 17 residues. Unmatched junction bases numbered 4, after V lost 0 bases and J lost 3 bases. Repertoires were generated with immunoSEQ multiplex PCR, while TCRdb's copy carries only in-frame clones and drops some. The repertoire includes 70,000 to 95,000 clones, 80% to 85% of them detected once, and 1.5% to 2% sits in the top ten. What was sequenced was peripheral blood. J is TRBJ1-4 and V is TRBV7-2; 10 bases are shared with TRBD1. The clonotype was recovered from a woman aged 55 to 70 with acute or convalescent COVID-19. In DNA, the CDR3 is TGTGCCAGCAGCTTAGCGGGACAGGGGTTACCTAATGAAAAACTGTTTTTT. Amino acids: CASSLAGQGLPNEKLFF.